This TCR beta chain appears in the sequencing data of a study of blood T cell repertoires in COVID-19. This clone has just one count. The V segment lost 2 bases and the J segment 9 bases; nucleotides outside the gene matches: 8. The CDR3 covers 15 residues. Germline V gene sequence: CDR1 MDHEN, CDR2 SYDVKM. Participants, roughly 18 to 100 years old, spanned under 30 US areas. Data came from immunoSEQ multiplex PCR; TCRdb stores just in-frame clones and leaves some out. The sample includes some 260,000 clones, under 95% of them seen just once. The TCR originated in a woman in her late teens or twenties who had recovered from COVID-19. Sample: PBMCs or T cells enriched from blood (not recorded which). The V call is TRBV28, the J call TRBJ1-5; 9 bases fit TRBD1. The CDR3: CASSLTGTGRLPQHF. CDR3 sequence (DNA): TGTGCCAGCAGTTTAACCGGGACAGGGAGATTGCCCCAGCATTTT.